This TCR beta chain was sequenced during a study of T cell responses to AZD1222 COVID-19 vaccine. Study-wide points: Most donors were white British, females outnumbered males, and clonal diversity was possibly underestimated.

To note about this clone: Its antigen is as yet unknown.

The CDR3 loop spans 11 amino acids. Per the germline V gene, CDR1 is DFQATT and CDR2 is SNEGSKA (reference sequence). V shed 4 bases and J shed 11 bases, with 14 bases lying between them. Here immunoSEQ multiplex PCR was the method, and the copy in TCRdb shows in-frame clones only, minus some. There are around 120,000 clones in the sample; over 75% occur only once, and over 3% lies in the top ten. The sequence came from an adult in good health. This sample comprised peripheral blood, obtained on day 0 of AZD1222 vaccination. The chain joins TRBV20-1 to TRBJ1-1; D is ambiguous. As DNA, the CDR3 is TGCAGTGCTACCCCGACTACCGGGGCTTTCTTT. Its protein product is CSATPTTGAFF.